These 2 T cell receptor beta chains came from one sample sequenced in a study of blood T cell repertoires in COVID-19. The data were produced by immunoSEQ multiplex PCR, yet TCRdb's version contains in-frame clones alone and is incomplete. The table records roughly 180,000 clones, about four fifths of them present only once. The sequenced material came from peripheral blood. The receptors derive from a woman between 40 and 50 years old with COVID-19, enrolled during active disease.

V is TRBV2 and J is TRBJ2-2, with a weak D call TRBD1 (6 bases). Trimming cost V 6 bases and J 2 bases, with 16 bases left between them. CDR3 length: 16 amino acids. Germline-derived CDR1 and CDR2 are SNHLY and FYNNEI. The chain's CDR3 is CASRVTGLTNTGELFF. The CDR3 coding sequence is TGTGCCAGCAGGGTTACAGGGCTAACAAACACCGGGGAGCTGTTTTTT.

The rearrangement uses TRBV19 and TRBJ1-4, with TRBD1 identical over 7 bases. The CDR3 totals 14 residues. Per germline, CDR1 LNHDA and CDR2 SQIVND (reference sequence). Trimming cost V 3 bases and J 6 bases; bases outside gene matches: 4. The CDR3 region has the DNA TGTGCCAGTAGTATTGGGGACAGCGATGAAAAACTGTTTTTT. Translating gives CASSIGDSDEKLFF.